The 31 T cell receptor beta chains below all came from one sample that was sequenced in a study of identical twins (dated by TCRdb to the mid-2010s). The protocol used for the library was 5' RACE. Sequencing relied on an Illumina HiSeq 2000. TCRdb took the public reads, trimmed them with fastp at Q25, ran MiXCR for clone calling and kept in-frame beta chains. Each record represents a unique CDR3 protein, reported with the most common genes and DNA among its rows. Present in this sample are 650,000 to 800,000 distinct CDR3 sequences, less than 10% of which were seen just once. The ten largest clonotypes hold 0.98% of the sample. Another study also made use of these data, one on yellow fever vaccine responses in identical twins.

Sequencing input: PBMCs. The receptors were gathered from a woman between 18 and 30 years old in good health.

This clonotype was seen a handful of times. This rearrangement joins TRBV15 to TRBJ2-1; the match to TRBD2 covers 8 bases. Germline-derived CDR1 and CDR2 are LNHNV and YYDKDF (reference sequence). The CDR3 is made up of 17 amino acids. The V segment lost 1 base and the J segment 7 bases; nucleotides outside the gene matches: 12. Here the CDR3 reads CATSRGKLAAPGNEQFF. The DNA of the CDR3 is TGTGCCACCAGCAGAGGGAAACTAGCGGCCCCCGGGAATGAGCAGTTCTTC.

This clonotype has only one observation. The chain recombines TRBV6-5 with TRBJ2-7; possibly TRBD2 for D (7 bases). CDR1 is MNHEY and CDR2 is SVGAGI in the germline V gene. Trimming left V 7 bases short and J 3 bases short, with 10 bases between. CDR3 size: 12 residues. The CDR3 nucleotides read TGTGCCAGCAAGGGAGGGGGCTACGAGCAGTACTTC. Translating it yields CASKGGGYEQYF.

This clonotype appeared a few times. The chain links TRBV20-1 to TRBJ2-5; the D gene is possibly TRBD2 (6 bases). The CDR3 has 14 residues. The germline V gene encodes CDR1 DFQATT and CDR2 SNEGSKA (reference sequence). Trimming stripped 2 bases from V and 5 bases from J, with 15 bases between. DNA of the CDR3: TGCAGTGCTAGAAGTAGGCGGGGTGAGGAGACCCAGTACTTC. Amino acids: CSARSRRGEETQYF.

This sequence joins TRBV6-5 and TRBJ2-4, with TRBD2 as a possible D gene (6 bases). The CDR3 spans 15 residues. The ends were cut back, 6 bases at V and 3 bases at J, with 15 bases in the middle. Germline lookup yields CDR1 MNHEY and CDR2 SVGAGI. The CDR3: CASRSSGVGKNIQYF. The DNA for the CDR3 is TGTGCCAGCAGGTCCTCGGGAGTTGGCAAAAACATTCAGTACTTC.

The rearrangement links TRBV20-1 to TRBJ2-7; D gene ambiguous. The V gene's germline CDR1 is DFQATT and CDR2 SNEGSKA (reference sequence). Deletions cut 0 bases from V and 1 base from J, with 13 bases between. This CDR3 spans 15 amino acids. The CDR3 DNA follows: TGCAGTGCTAGAGATCCAGAGATGTGGTCCTACGAGCAGTACTTC. Protein sequence: CSARDPEMWSYEQYF.

The genes are TRBV7-9 and TRBJ2-4; D is possibly TRBD1 (6 bases). This CDR3 has 17 amino acids. Looked up from germline, CDR1 is SEHNR and CDR2 is FQNEAQ (reference sequence). V was clipped by 2 bases and J by 0 bases, with 14 bases between them. CDR3 nucleotide sequence: TGTGCCAGCAGCTTAACACCAGGGGTATTAGCCAAAAACATTCAGTACTTC. Translation gives CASSLTPGVLAKNIQYF.

This clonotype has just a few counts. The chain carries TRBV6-5 and TRBJ2-7; D not certain. The CDR3 sequence is 14 residues long. Looked up from germline, CDR1 is MNHEY and CDR2 is SVGAGI. With 0 bases removed from V and 3 bases from J, the gap between germline ends came to 9 bases. The CDR3 nucleotides are TGTGCCAGCAGTTACTCGCCGACTGGCTACGAGCAGTACTTC. Amino acids: CASSYSPTGYEQYF.

This clonotype came up many times. This chain's CDR3 is CASSFQGGQNEQYF. The CDR3 DNA sequence: TGTGCCAGCAGTTTCCAGGGTGGGCAGAACGAGCAGTACTTC. The gene calls are TRBV12-3 or TRBV12-4 and TRBJ2-7; the D gene is possibly TRBD1 (5 bases). CDR3 length: 14 amino acids. The ends were cut back, 3 bases at V and 5 bases at J, with 14 bases in the middle.

V is TRBV28 and J is TRBJ2-7; tentatively, D is TRBD2 (5 bases). V lost 8 bases to trimming and J lost 4 bases, with 15 bases between them. CDR1 and CDR2 from the germline V gene are MDHEN and SYDVKM. The CDR3 has 13 residues. CDR3 bases: TGTGCCAGCTTTTTAGTTGGCGGGTACGAGCAGTACTTC. Its translation is CASFLVGGYEQYF.

This clonotype was observed a few times. Written as DNA, the CDR3 is TGTGCCAGCAGCCCCGTTGTTTCCGGGGCCGGCACCGGGGAGCTGTTTTTT. This gives the protein CASSPVVSGAGTGELFF. This chain uses TRBV7-2 with TRBJ2-2; D tentatively fits TRBD1 or TRBD2 (5 bases each). Germline CDR1 and CDR2: SGHTA and FQGNSA. This CDR3 comprises 17 residues. Trimming stripped 5 bases from V and 4 bases from J, with 20 bases between.

The chain employs TRBV20-1 and TRBJ2-3; 10 bases map to TRBD2. This CDR3 region has 16 residues. Germline CDR1 is DFQATT and CDR2 is SNEGSKA (reference sequence). The trim removed 3 bases at V and 2 bases at J, leaving 8 bases unmatched. The CDR3 reads CSARIIAGGDTDTQYF. The CDR3 bases are TGCAGTGCTAGGATAATAGCGGGGGGAGACACAGATACGCAGTATTTT.

Only a few counts were recorded for this clonotype. V usage is TRBV6-2 or TRBV6-3 and J usage is TRBJ2-7; maybe TRBD1 (5 bases). The germline V and J ends were trimmed by 2 bases and 4 bases, with 12 bases remaining between them. Germline loops: CDR1 MNHEY, CDR2 SVGEGT. The CDR3 extends over 14 amino acids. CDR3 loop: CASSYGAREYEQYF. CDR3 DNA sequence: TGTGCCAGCAGTTACGGGGCCAGGGAATACGAGCAGTACTTC.

In this sample, this clonotype turned up a few times. The chain employs TRBV7-2 and TRBJ2-3; 8 bases line up with TRBD1. Germline V gene data show CDR1 as SGHTA and CDR2 as FQGNSA. The CDR3 runs to 16 residues. The J segment lost 1 base and the V segment lost 5 bases, leaving 8 bases of the junction unmatched. For the CDR3, the DNA is TGTGCCAGCAGCAATCCCAGGGGGCGCGGCACAGATACGCAGTATTTT. This translates into CASSNPRGRGTDTQYF.

The chain is built from TRBV10-3 and TRBJ2-3, with TRBD2 identical over 9 bases. This CDR3 is built from 15 residues. V lost 7 bases and J lost 6; bases outside the gene matches: 11. Germline lookup yields CDR1 ENHRY and CDR2 SYGVKD. CDR3: CAIKSGPSGKDTQYF. CDR3 DNA: TGTGCCATCAAATCCGGTCCTAGCGGGAAGGATACGCAGTATTTT.

This chain connects TRBV5-5 to TRBJ2-2, with TRBD2 as a possible D gene (5 bases). This CDR3 has 15 amino acids. V lost 1 base and J 5 bases, leaving 12 bases between the germline ends. Germline V gene data show CDR1 as SGHKS and CDR2 as YYEKEE (reference sequence). The CDR3 loop reads CASSLRKGGTGELFF. The CDR3 DNA reads TGTGCCAGCAGCTTGAGGAAGGGCGGGACCGGGGAGCTGTTTTTT.

This clonotype appeared many times. V and J are TRBV12-3 or TRBV12-4 and TRBJ2-1; no clear D. The ends were cut back, 1 base at V and 4 bases at J, with 5 bases in the middle. This CDR3 is built from 13 residues. This chain's CDR3 is CASSLGDYNEQFF. CDR3 sequence (DNA): TGTGCCAGCAGTTTAGGAGATTACAATGAGCAGTTCTTC.

V is TRBV2 and J is TRBJ1-5; the match to TRBD1 covers 7 bases. The junction had 6 bases not matched to a gene; V was cut back by 7 bases and J by 3 bases. CDR1 is SNHLY, CDR2 FYNNEI, per germline. The length of the CDR3 is 14 residues. CDR3 bases: TGTGCCAGCAAGTTGGGACAGTCCAATCAGCCCCAGCATTTT. Its protein is CASKLGQSNQPQHF.

This clonotype has more than one count but fewer than ten. V and J are TRBV29-1 and TRBJ1-4, with D perhaps matching TRBD1 (6 bases). CDR1 and CDR2 (germline): SQVTM, ANQGSEA. CDR3 length: 14 amino acids. The germline V and J ends were trimmed by 4 bases and 8 bases, with 17 bases remaining between them. The CDR3 is CSVGPGQGREKLFF. DNA of the CDR3: TGCAGCGTTGGACCGGGGCAGGGGCGGGAAAAACTGTTTTTT.

Ten or more counts support this clonotype. The J gene is TRBJ2-7, the V gene TRBV12-3 or TRBV12-4; D call uncertain. The CDR3 covers 12 residues. The germline V and J ends were trimmed by 7 bases and 4 bases, with 11 bases remaining between them. The chain's CDR3 is CASTVGKYEQYF. The DNA for the CDR3 is TGTGCCAGCACCGTAGGAAAATACGAGCAGTACTTC.

The chain links TRBV24-1 to TRBJ2-2, with D perhaps TRBD1 (6 bases). The CDR3 has 14 amino acids. Trimming left V 2 bases short and J 6 bases short, with 9 bases between. Germline CDR1 reads KGHDR; CDR2 reads SFDVKD. Here the CDR3 DNA reads TGTGCCACCAGTGATTCGACAGGATCCGGGGAGCTGTTTTTT. This translates into CATSDSTGSGELFF.

The table lists this clonotype with many counts. This chain joins TRBV5-1 and TRBJ2-2; tentatively, D is TRBD2 (6 bases). Germline CDR1 is SGHRS and CDR2 is YFSETQ. This CDR3 is built from 14 residues. V shed 4 bases and J shed 1 base, with 8 bases lying between them. The CDR3: CASSRAGNTGELFF. The CDR3 DNA sequence: TGCGCCAGCAGCCGAGCGGGGAACACCGGGGAGCTGTTTTTT.

The genes are TRBV3-1 and TRBJ2-5, with 8 bases lining up with TRBD1. The CDR3 runs 16 residues. Trimming cost V 3 bases and J 5 bases; bases outside gene matches: 11. The germline V gene encodes CDR1 LGHDT and CDR2 YNNKEL (reference sequence). The CDR3 bases are TGTGCCAGCAGCCAGCGAATACAGGGGGTTGCGGAGACCCAGTACTTC. Translating it yields CASSQRIQGVAETQYF.

In its sample, this clonotype was seen a few times. The chain uses TRBV11-2 and TRBJ2-7; perhaps TRBD2 as D (5 bases). Germline-derived CDR1 and CDR2 are SGHAT and FQNNGV. The CDR3 contains 14 residues. The V end lost 3 bases, the J end lost 0 bases, and 9 bases lay between the germline ends. CDR3 sequence reads: CASSFYGSSYEQYF. The CDR3 DNA follows: TGTGCCAGCAGCTTTTATGGGAGCTCCTACGAGCAGTACTTC.

This clonotype was found a few times. The chain combines TRBV20-1 with TRBJ2-7, with D perhaps TRBD1 (6 bases). The CDR3 runs to 13 residues. V lost 1 base and J 2 bases, leaving 9 bases between the germline ends. Per germline, CDR1 DFQATT and CDR2 SNEGSKA (reference sequence). In DNA, the CDR3 is TGCAGTGCTAGAGGCGACAGGACCTACGAGCAGTACTTC. It is translated as CSARGDRTYEQYF.

The chain employs TRBV11-2 and TRBJ2-7; 10 nucleotides line up with TRBD2. Germline CDR1 SGHAT, CDR2 FQNNGV. Trimming at V came to 2 bases and at J to 4 bases, leaving 5 bases not matched to a gene. This CDR3 is built from 15 residues. The CDR3 reads CASSLTGTSVYEQYF. CDR3 nucleotides: TGTGCCAGCAGCTTAACCGGGACTAGCGTTTACGAGCAGTACTTC. The variable domain in full, with the rest retrieved from reference TRBV11-2 and TRBJ2-7, is EAGVAQSPRYKIIEKRQSVAFWCNPISGHATLYWYQQILGQGPKLLIQFQNNGVVDDSQLPKDRFSAERLKGVDSTLKIQPAKLEDSAVYLCASSLTGTSVYEQYFGPGTRLTVT.

The rearrangement links TRBV27 to TRBJ2-2; no clear D. V lost 5 bases to trimming and J lost 1 base, with 11 bases between them. The length of the CDR3 is 15 residues. The germline V gene encodes CDR1 MNHEY and CDR2 SMNVEV (reference sequence). CDR3 protein: CASSPSWGNTGELFF. CDR3 DNA sequence: TGTGCCAGCAGTCCCTCGTGGGGGAACACCGGGGAGCTGTTTTTT.

The chain is built from TRBV29-1 and TRBJ2-5; no clear D. Germline loops: CDR1 SQVTM, CDR2 ANQGSEA. With 7 bases removed from V and 7 bases from J, the gap between germline ends came to 10 bases. The CDR3 is 10 amino acids. CDR3 region: CSASGVTQYF. CDR3 coding DNA: TGCAGCGCCAGTGGGGTGACCCAGTACTTC.

This clonotype was seen a few times. The V gene is TRBV6-2 or TRBV6-3, the J gene TRBJ2-7, with TRBD1 matching 12 bases. V gave up 4 bases and J gave up 3 bases; unmatched junction bases: 16. Germline loops: CDR1 MNHEY, CDR2 SVGEGT. The CDR3 has 19 amino acids. The CDR3, as DNA: TGTGCCAGCAGTTGGCAACCGGGACAGGGGGCTGAATGGATCTACGAGCAGTACTTC. It yields the protein CASSWQPGQGAEWIYEQYF.

This clonotype was seen repeatedly, ten times or more. The V gene is TRBV11-2, the J gene TRBJ1-2; 7 nucleotides align to TRBD1. CDR3 length: 15 residues. Germline trimming cut 1 base from V and 7 bases from J; bases unmatched to any gene: 9. The germline gives CDR1 SGHAT, CDR2 FQNNGV. CDR3 nucleotide sequence: TGTGCCAGCAGCTTAGTATGGCAGGGGGGTATTGGCTACACCTTC. Protein product: CASSLVWQGGIGYTF.

This clonotype was recorded many times. This chain connects TRBV6-2 or TRBV6-3 to TRBJ2-7; D is ambiguous. V shed 0 bases and J shed 1 base, with 10 bases lying between them. The CDR3 covers 15 residues. The germline V gene encodes CDR1 MNHEY and CDR2 SVGEGT. The DNA for the CDR3 is TGTGCCAGCAGTTACTCCGATTGGGAATCCTACGAGCAGTACTTC. This encodes CASSYSDWESYEQYF.

Points on this clonotype: The junction and the germline gene differ at one end; a read error may be behind it. The chain links TRBV20-1 to TRBJ2-7, with D perhaps TRBD1 (6 bases). CDR1 DFQATT and CDR2 SNEGSKA come from the germline V gene (reference sequence). The CDR3 spans 13 residues. CDR3 DNA: TGCAGTGTTAGAAACGACAGGAACTACGAGCAGTACTTC. It codes for CSVRNDRNYEQYF.